The sequence of this T cell receptor beta chain was determined in a study of control samples from healthy donors and cancer patients. This clone was found a few times. Trimming took 4 bases from V and 0 from J, leaving 11 bases between them. Germline assignment: CDR1 SGHRS and CDR2 YFSETQ. This CDR3 is built from 15 residues. The table came from immunoSEQ multiplex PCR; TCRdb's copy has only in-frame clones and leaves some out. Found here are about 140,000 clones, 70% to 90% of them singletons; the top ten hold 8.5% to 9.5%. This receptor was identified in a woman in her thirties in good health. The specimen was blood. The chain is built from TRBV5-1 and TRBJ1-5; D possibly corresponds to TRBD1 (5 bases). In DNA, the CDR3 is TGCGCCAGCAGCAGGGACGGGAATAGCAATCAGCCCCAGCATTTT. It translates to CASSRDGNSNQPQHF.